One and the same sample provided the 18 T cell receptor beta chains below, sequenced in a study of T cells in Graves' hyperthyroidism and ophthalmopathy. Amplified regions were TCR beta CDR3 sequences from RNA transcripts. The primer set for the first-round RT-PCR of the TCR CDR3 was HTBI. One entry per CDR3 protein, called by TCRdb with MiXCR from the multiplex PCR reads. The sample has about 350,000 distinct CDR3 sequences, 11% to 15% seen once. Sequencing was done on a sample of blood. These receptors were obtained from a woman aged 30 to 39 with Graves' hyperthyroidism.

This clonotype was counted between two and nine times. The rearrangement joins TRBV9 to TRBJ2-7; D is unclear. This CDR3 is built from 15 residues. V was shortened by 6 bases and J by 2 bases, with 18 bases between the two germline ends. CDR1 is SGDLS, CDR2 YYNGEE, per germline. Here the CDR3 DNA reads TGTGCCAGCAACGAGAGGTGGGGATCAACCTACGAGCAGTACTTC. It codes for CASNERWGSTYEQYF.

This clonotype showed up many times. This CDR3 is CASSPWLDYNEQFF. CDR3 in DNA: TGTGCCAGCAGCCCCTGGCTAGACTACAATGAGCAGTTCTTC. The chain has TRBV2 and TRBJ2-1; D gene uncertain. Germline V CDR1 and CDR2: SNHLY, FYNNEI. The CDR3 is 14 residues long. The V end lost 6 bases, the J end lost 3 bases, and 12 bases lay between the germline ends.

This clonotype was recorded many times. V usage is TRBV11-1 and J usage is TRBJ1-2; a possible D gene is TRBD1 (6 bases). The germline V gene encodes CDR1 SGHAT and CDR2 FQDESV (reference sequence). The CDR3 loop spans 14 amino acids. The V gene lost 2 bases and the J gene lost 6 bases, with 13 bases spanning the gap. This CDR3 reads CASSLSGAKDGYTF. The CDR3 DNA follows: TGTGCCAGCAGCTTATCAGGGGCCAAGGATGGCTACACCTTC.

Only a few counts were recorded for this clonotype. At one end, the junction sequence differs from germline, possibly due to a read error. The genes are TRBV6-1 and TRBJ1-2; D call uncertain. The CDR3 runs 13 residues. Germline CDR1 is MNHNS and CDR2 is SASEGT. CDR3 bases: TGTGCCAGCAGGGACGCGGGGATTAGTGGCTATACCTTC. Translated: CASRDAGISGYTF.

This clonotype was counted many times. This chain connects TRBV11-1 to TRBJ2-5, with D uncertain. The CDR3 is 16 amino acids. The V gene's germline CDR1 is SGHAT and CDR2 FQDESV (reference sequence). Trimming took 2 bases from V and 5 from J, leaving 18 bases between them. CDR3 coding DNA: TGTGCCAGCAGCTTATCACCTGGACGAGGAGCGGAGACCCAGTACTTC. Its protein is CASSLSPGRGAETQYF.

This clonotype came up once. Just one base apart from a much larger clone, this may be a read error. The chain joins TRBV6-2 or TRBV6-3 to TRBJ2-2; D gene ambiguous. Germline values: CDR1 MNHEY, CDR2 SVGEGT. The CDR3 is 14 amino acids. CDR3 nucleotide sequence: TGTGCCAGCAACGGGCAGGCAAACACCTGGGAGCTGTTTTTT. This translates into CASNGQANTWELFF.

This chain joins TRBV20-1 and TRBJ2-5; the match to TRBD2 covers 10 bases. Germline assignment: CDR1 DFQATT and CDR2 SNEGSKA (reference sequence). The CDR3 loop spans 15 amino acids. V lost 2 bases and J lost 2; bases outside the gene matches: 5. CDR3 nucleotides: TGCAGTGCTAGATCAGTTAGCGGGAGGCAAGAGACCCAGTACTTC. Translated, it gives CSARSVSGRQETQYF.

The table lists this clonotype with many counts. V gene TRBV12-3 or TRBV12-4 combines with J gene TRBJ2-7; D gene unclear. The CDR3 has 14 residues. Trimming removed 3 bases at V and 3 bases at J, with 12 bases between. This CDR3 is CASSFVGPDYEQYF. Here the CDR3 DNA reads TGTGCCAGCAGTTTCGTTGGGCCGGACTACGAGCAGTACTTC.

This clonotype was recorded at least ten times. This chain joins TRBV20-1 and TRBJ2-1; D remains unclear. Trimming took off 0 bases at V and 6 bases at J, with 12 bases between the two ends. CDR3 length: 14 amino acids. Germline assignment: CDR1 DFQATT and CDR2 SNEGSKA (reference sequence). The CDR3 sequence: CSARDPGPGNEQFF. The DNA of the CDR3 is TGCAGTGCTAGAGATCCCGGTCCGGGCAATGAGCAGTTCTTC.

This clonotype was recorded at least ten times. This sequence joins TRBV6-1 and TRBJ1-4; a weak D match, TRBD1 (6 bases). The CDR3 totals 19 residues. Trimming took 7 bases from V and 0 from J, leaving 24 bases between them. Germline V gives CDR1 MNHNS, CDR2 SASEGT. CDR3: CASNTIPGQKTATNEKLFF. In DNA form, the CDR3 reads TGTGCCAGCAACACGATACCGGGACAAAAGACTGCAACTAATGAAAAACTGTTTTTT.

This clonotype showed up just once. CDR3 DNA: TGTGCCAGCAGCCAAGATACTAACATCCTTTACAATGAGCAGTTCTTC. It specifies CASSQDTNILYNEQFF. J is TRBJ2-1 and V is TRBV4-2, with D unclear. Trimming took 0 bases from V and 4 from J, leaving 13 bases between them. The CDR3 consists of 16 residues. Germline V gene lookup returns CDR1 LGHNA and CDR2 YNFKEQ.

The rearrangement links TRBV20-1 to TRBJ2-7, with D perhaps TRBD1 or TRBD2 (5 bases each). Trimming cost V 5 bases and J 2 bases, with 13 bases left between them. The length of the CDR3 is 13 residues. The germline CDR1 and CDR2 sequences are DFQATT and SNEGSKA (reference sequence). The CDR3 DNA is TGCAGTGCTGGGGGACCCACGGCCTACGAGCAGTACTTC. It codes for CSAGGPTAYEQYF.

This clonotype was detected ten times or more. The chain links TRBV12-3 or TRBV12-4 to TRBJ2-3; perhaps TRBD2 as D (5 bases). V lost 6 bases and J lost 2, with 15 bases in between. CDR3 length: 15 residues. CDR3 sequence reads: CASSDREKDTDTQYF. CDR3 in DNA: TGTGCCAGCAGCGACCGGGAAAAGGACACAGATACGCAGTATTTT.

The CDR3 nucleotides read TGTGCCAGCAGCGTAGCCGGCGGGACTCCTTCAGATACGCAGTATTTT. This codes for CASSVAGGTPSDTQYF. V gene TRBV9 combines with J gene TRBJ2-3; perhaps TRBD2 as D (6 bases). Trimming left V 0 bases short and J 4 bases short, with 15 bases between. This CDR3 has 16 residues. Germline CDR1 SGDLS, CDR2 YYNGEE.

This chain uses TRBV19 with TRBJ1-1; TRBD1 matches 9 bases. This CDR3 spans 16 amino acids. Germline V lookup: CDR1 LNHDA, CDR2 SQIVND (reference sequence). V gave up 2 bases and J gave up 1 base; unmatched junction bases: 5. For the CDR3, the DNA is TGTGCCAGTAGTATACCACAGGGGGCGAGGAACACTGAAGCTTTCTTT. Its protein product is CASSIPQGARNTEAFF. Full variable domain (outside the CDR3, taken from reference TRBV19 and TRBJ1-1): DGGITQSPKYLFRKEGQNVTLSCEQNLNHDAMYWYRQDPGQGLRLIYYSQIVNDFQKGDIAEGYSVSREKKESFPLTVTSAQKNPTAFYLCASSIPQGARNTEAFFGQGTRLTVV.

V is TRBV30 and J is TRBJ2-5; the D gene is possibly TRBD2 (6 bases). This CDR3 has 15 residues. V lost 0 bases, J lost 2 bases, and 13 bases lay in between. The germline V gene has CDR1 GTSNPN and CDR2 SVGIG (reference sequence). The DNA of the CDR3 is TGTGCCTGGAGTGTAATGTCTAGCGAACAAGAGACCCAGTACTTC. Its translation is CAWSVMSSEQETQYF. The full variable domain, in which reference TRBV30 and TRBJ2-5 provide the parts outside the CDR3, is SQTIHQWPATLVQPVGSPLSLECTVEGTSNPNLYWYRQAAGRGLQLLFYSVGIGQISSEVPQNLSASRPQDRQFILSSKKLLLSDSGFYLCAWSVMSSEQETQYFGPGTRLLVL.

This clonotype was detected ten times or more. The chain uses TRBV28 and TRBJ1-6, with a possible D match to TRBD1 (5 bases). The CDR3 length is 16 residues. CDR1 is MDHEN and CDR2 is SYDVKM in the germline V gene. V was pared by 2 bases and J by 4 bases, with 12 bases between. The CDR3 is CASSLATAGYNSPLHF. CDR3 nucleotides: TGTGCCAGCAGTTTAGCGACAGCAGGTTATAATTCACCCCTCCACTTT.

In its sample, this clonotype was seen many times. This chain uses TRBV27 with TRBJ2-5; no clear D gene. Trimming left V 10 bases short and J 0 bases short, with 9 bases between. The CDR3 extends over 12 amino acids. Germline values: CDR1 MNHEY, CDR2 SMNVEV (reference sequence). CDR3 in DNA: TGTGCCACCCACCCGTACCAAGAGACCCAGTACTTC. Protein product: CATHPYQETQYF.